Here is one T cell receptor (beta chain) with its context. The sample comes from a study of long-term antiretroviral therapy in people with HIV. Researchers report immunoSEQ v3.0 was run at survey level. Profiling relied on immunoSEQ multiplex PCR, and the TCRdb table lists in-frame clones only, not all of them. This table holds 30,000 to 40,000 clones, 94% found once. Trimming stripped 3 bases from V and 2 bases from J, with 11 bases between. Germline CDR1 and CDR2: SGHRS and YFSETQ. The CDR3 has 14 amino acids. Material: unsorted PBMCs, obtained around 5 years after starting antiretroviral therapy. The receptor was derived from a woman aged 45 to 65 with HIV. The V call is TRBV5-1, the J call TRBJ1-1; D is perhaps TRBD1 (5 bases). CDR3 region: CASSWGPLNTEAFF. The CDR3 bases are TGCGCCAGCAGCTGGGGACCTCTAAACACTGAAGCTTTCTTT.